This T cell receptor (beta chain) was sequenced during a study of CD8 T cells in ankylosing spondylitis. Overall study findings and caveats: Ankylosing spondylitis blood appeared to be characterized by a TCR beta motif of under 10 highly homologous variants. Disease-linked clones proved CD8+ and comparatively uncommon in peripheral blood.

In making TCR beta libraries, quantitative 5'-RACE with molecular barcodes was used. TCRdb reprocessed the 5' RACE reads via MiXCR and lists one record per CDR3 protein. The data contain roughly 220,000 distinct CDR3 sequences, about 16% of them singletons. With 1 base removed from V and 2 bases from J, the gap between germline ends came to 9 bases. There are 14 residues in the CDR3. Looked up from germline, CDR1 is SEHNR and CDR2 is FQNEAQ (reference sequence). Many counts were recorded for this clonotype. Its antigen remains unknown. Sequences were obtained from blood, either unsorted or a sorted T cell fraction (not recorded which). The receptor was isolated from a male donor with ankylosing spondylitis. This chain joins TRBV7-9 and TRBJ2-7; a possible D gene is TRBD2 (6 bases). CDR3 DNA: TGTGCCAGCAGCTTAGGGACTACAACCTACGAGCAGTACTTC. As protein: CASSLGTTTYEQYF.